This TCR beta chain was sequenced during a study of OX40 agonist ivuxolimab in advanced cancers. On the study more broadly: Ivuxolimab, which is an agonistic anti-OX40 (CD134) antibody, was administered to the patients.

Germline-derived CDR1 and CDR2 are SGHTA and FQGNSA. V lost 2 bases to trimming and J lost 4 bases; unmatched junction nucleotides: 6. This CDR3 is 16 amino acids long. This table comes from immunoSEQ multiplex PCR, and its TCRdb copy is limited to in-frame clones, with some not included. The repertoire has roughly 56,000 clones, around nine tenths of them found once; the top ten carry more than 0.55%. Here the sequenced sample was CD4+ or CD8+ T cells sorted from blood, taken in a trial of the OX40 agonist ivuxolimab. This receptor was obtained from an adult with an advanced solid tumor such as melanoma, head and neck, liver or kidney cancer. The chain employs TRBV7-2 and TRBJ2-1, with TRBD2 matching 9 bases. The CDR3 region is CASSLRAGGLYNEQFF. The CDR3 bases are TGTGCCAGCAGCTTACGGGCGGGAGGGTTGTACAATGAGCAGTTCTTC.